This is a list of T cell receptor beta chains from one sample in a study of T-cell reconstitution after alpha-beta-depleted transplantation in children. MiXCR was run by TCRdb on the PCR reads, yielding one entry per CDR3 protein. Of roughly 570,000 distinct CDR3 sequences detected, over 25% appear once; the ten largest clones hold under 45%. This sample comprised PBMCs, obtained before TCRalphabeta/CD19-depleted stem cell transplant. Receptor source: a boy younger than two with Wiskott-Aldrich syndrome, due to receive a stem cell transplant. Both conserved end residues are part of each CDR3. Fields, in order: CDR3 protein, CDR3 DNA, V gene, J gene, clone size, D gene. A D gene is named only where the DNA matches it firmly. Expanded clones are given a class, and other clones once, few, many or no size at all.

cdr3_aa: CATSREAMGVSYNEQFF; cdr3_nt: TGTGCCACCAGCAGGGAAGCCATGGGGGTGTCCTACAATGAGCAGTTCTTC; v_call: TRBV15; j_call: TRBJ2-1; clone_size: .; d_call: .
cdr3_aa: CASSTRDRANYGYTF; cdr3_nt: TGTGCCAGCAGCACCCGGGACAGAGCTAACTATGGCTACACCTTC; v_call: TRBV7-2; j_call: TRBJ1-2; clone_size: .; d_call: TRBD1
cdr3_aa: CASRLQSPDTGELFF; cdr3_nt: TGCGCCAGCAGACTACAATCCCCTGACACCGGGGAGCTGTTTTTT; v_call: TRBV4-1; j_call: TRBJ2-2; clone_size: few; d_call: .
cdr3_aa: CASSQDWPGGLGEQFF; cdr3_nt: TGCGCCAGCAGCCAAGATTGGCCAGGGGGCTTAGGTGAGCAGTTCTTC; v_call: TRBV4-1; j_call: TRBJ2-1; clone_size: few; d_call: TRBD1
cdr3_aa: CASSGVTSTDTQYF; cdr3_nt: TGTGCCAGCAGCGGGGTAACCAGCACAGATACGCAGTATTTT; v_call: TRBV5-4; j_call: TRBJ2-3; clone_size: .; d_call: .
cdr3_aa: CASSYTASPLHF; cdr3_nt: TGTGCCAGCAGTTACACGGCATCACCCCTCCACTTT; v_call: TRBV6-5; j_call: TRBJ1-6; clone_size: .; d_call: .
cdr3_aa: CASSFHGRYSNQPQHF; cdr3_nt: TGTGCCAGCAGCTTCCACGGACGGTATAGCAATCAGCCCCAGCATTTT; v_call: TRBV12-3/TRBV12-4; j_call: TRBJ1-5; clone_size: .; d_call: .
cdr3_aa: CASSRIAGEETQYF; cdr3_nt: TGTGCCAGCAGCCGTATAGCGGGAGAGGAGACCCAGTACTTC; v_call: TRBV12-3/TRBV12-4; j_call: TRBJ2-5; clone_size: .; d_call: TRBD2
cdr3_aa: CASSSPSAGRKDIQYF; cdr3_nt: TGTGCCAGCAGTTCTCCTTCGGCAGGGAGGAAGGACATTCAGTACTTC; v_call: TRBV27; j_call: TRBJ2-4; clone_size: .; d_call: .
cdr3_aa: CSAHPRGGNQPQHF; cdr3_nt: TGCAGTGCTCACCCCAGGGGTGGGAATCAGCCCCAGCATTTT; v_call: TRBV20-1; j_call: TRBJ1-5; clone_size: few; d_call: .
cdr3_aa: CASSFSREQFF; cdr3_nt: TGTGCCAGCAGCTTTTCAAGGGAGCAGTTCTTC; v_call: TRBV5-6; j_call: TRBJ2-1; clone_size: many; d_call: .
cdr3_aa: CASSVGLRGDYEQYF; cdr3_nt: TGTGCCAGCAGCGTAGGATTGAGGGGGGACTACGAGCAGTACTTC; v_call: TRBV9; j_call: TRBJ2-7; clone_size: many; d_call: .
cdr3_aa: CSCTGPWMTGELFF; cdr3_nt: TGCAGCTGCACAGGGCCCTGGATGACCGGGGAGCTGTTTTTT; v_call: TRBV29-1; j_call: TRBJ2-2; clone_size: few; d_call: .
cdr3_aa: CASSGTSGLSSYNEQFF; cdr3_nt: TGTGCCAGCTCGGGTACTAGCGGCCTTAGCTCCTACAATGAGCAGTTCTTC; v_call: TRBV18; j_call: TRBJ2-1; clone_size: few; d_call: TRBD2
cdr3_aa: CSAERGQYQETQYF; cdr3_nt: TGCAGTGCGGAGCGGGGTCAGTACCAAGAGACCCAGTACTTC; v_call: TRBV20-1; j_call: TRBJ2-5; clone_size: few; d_call: TRBD2
cdr3_aa: CSVASSKNEQFF; cdr3_nt: TGCAGCGTTGCGAGCAGCAAGAATGAGCAGTTCTTC; v_call: TRBV29-1; j_call: TRBJ2-1; clone_size: .; d_call: .
cdr3_aa: CASSFRDRGTGANVLTF; cdr3_nt: TGCGCCAGCAGCTTCCGGGACAGGGGAACAGGGGCCAACGTCCTGACTTTC; v_call: TRBV5-1; j_call: TRBJ2-6; clone_size: .; d_call: TRBD1
cdr3_aa: CASSQKGGGELFF; cdr3_nt: TGTGCCAGCAGCCAAAAGGGGGGCGGGGAGCTGTTTTTT; v_call: TRBV7-3; j_call: TRBJ2-2; clone_size: few; d_call: .
cdr3_aa: CSARAGTPLHF; cdr3_nt: TGCAGTGCTAGAGCGGGGACACCCCTCCACTTT; v_call: TRBV20-1; j_call: TRBJ1-6; clone_size: .; d_call: .
cdr3_aa: CASSLTGPVYNEQFF; cdr3_nt: TGTGCCAGCAGCTTGACGGGACCGGTCTACAATGAGCAGTTCTTC; v_call: TRBV7-2; j_call: TRBJ2-1; clone_size: few; d_call: .
cdr3_aa: CASSLGQPSSYEQYF; cdr3_nt: TGTGCCAGCAGCTTAGGACAGCCCAGCTCCTACGAGCAGTACTTC; v_call: TRBV7-9; j_call: TRBJ2-7; clone_size: few; d_call: .
cdr3_aa: CASSDEGGSNQPQHF; cdr3_nt: TGCGCCAGCAGTGACGAGGGGGGGAGCAATCAGCCCCAGCATTTT; v_call: TRBV10-2; j_call: TRBJ1-5; clone_size: .; d_call: .
cdr3_aa: CASSLGLSNSPLHF; cdr3_nt: TGCGCCAGCAGCTTGGGTCTGAGTAATTCACCCCTCCACTTT; v_call: TRBV5-1; j_call: TRBJ1-6; clone_size: .; d_call: .
cdr3_aa: CAISDLLVGDTQYF; cdr3_nt: TGTGCCATCAGTGACCTTCTCGTCGGGGATACGCAGTATTTT; v_call: TRBV10-3; j_call: TRBJ2-3; clone_size: .; d_call: .
cdr3_aa: CASSSGRRNQPQHF; cdr3_nt: TGTGCCAGCAGCTCAGGACGGCGTAATCAGCCCCAGCATTTT; v_call: TRBV7-2; j_call: TRBJ1-5; clone_size: few; d_call: .
cdr3_aa: CASNPGTLDQETQYF; cdr3_nt: TGTGCCAGCAACCCGGGAACCTTAGACCAAGAGACCCAGTACTTC; v_call: TRBV11-1; j_call: TRBJ2-5; clone_size: few; d_call: .
cdr3_aa: CASSAGTSGITDTQYF; cdr3_nt: TGCGCCAGCAGCGCCGGGACTAGCGGCATCACAGATACGCAGTATTTT; v_call: TRBV5-1; j_call: TRBJ2-3; clone_size: .; d_call: TRBD2
cdr3_aa: CASSPYKDLTDAFF; cdr3_nt: TGTGCCAGCAGCCCCTACAAGGATCTCACTGACGCTTTCTTT; v_call: TRBV7-9; j_call: TRBJ1-1; clone_size: .; d_call: .
cdr3_aa: CSALVPRVGTYGYTF; cdr3_nt: TGCAGTGCCCTTGTGCCAAGGGTTGGAACTTATGGCTACACCTTC; v_call: TRBV20-1; j_call: TRBJ1-2; clone_size: .; d_call: .
cdr3_aa: CASSPVTGGAVYNEQFF; cdr3_nt: TGTGCCAGCAGCCCGGTGACAGGGGGAGCGGTCTACAATGAGCAGTTCTTC; v_call: TRBV3-1; j_call: TRBJ2-1; clone_size: few; d_call: TRBD1
cdr3_aa: CASSQSLAAALETQYF; cdr3_nt: TGTGCCAGCAGCCAATCCTTAGCGGCAGCCCTAGAGACCCAGTACTTC; v_call: TRBV6-2/TRBV6-3; j_call: TRBJ2-5; clone_size: .; d_call: .
cdr3_aa: CASSFGHDNQPQHF; cdr3_nt: TGTGCCAGCAGTTTCGGACATGACAATCAGCCCCAGCATTTT; v_call: TRBV12-3/TRBV12-4; j_call: TRBJ1-5; clone_size: .; d_call: .
cdr3_aa: CSVESREPYGYTF; cdr3_nt: TGCAGCGTTGAGTCACGGGAACCCTATGGCTACACCTTC; v_call: TRBV29-1; j_call: TRBJ1-2; clone_size: .; d_call: .
cdr3_aa: CASSPRTSSGKGELFF; cdr3_nt: TGTGCCAGCAGCCCGAGGACCTCAAGCGGGAAGGGGGAGCTGTTTTTT; v_call: TRBV9; j_call: TRBJ2-2; clone_size: once; d_call: TRBD2
cdr3_aa: CASSVRGLGNEQFF; cdr3_nt: TGTGCCAGCAGCGTAAGAGGCCTCGGCAATGAGCAGTTCTTC; v_call: TRBV9; j_call: TRBJ2-1; clone_size: few; d_call: .
cdr3_aa: CSARDRGRHRGYTF; cdr3_nt: TGCAGTGCTAGAGATAGGGGGCGGCATCGGGGCTACACCTTC; v_call: TRBV20-1; j_call: TRBJ1-2; clone_size: few; d_call: TRBD1
cdr3_aa: CASSLTTPHRVTEAFF; cdr3_nt: TGTGCCAGCAGCCTAACCACCCCCCACAGGGTGACTGAAGCTTTCTTT; v_call: TRBV11-2; j_call: TRBJ1-1; clone_size: .; d_call: .
cdr3_aa: CATPGGRDVSGTEAFF; cdr3_nt: TGTGCCACCCCTGGGGGCCGGGACGTTTCGGGGACTGAAGCTTTCTTT; v_call: TRBV24-1; j_call: TRBJ1-1; clone_size: few; d_call: .
cdr3_aa: CAISGGTSGRFGGEGSTFNEQFF; cdr3_nt: TGTGCCATCAGTGGGGGGACTAGCGGGAGGTTTGGAGGAGAAGGATCGACTTTTAATGAGCAGTTCTTC; v_call: TRBV10-3; j_call: TRBJ2-1; clone_size: .; d_call: TRBD2
cdr3_aa: CAISESWGKSSYNEQFF; cdr3_nt: TGTGCCATCAGTGAGTCTTGGGGCAAGAGCTCCTACAATGAGCAGTTCTTC; v_call: TRBV10-3; j_call: TRBJ2-1; clone_size: .; d_call: .